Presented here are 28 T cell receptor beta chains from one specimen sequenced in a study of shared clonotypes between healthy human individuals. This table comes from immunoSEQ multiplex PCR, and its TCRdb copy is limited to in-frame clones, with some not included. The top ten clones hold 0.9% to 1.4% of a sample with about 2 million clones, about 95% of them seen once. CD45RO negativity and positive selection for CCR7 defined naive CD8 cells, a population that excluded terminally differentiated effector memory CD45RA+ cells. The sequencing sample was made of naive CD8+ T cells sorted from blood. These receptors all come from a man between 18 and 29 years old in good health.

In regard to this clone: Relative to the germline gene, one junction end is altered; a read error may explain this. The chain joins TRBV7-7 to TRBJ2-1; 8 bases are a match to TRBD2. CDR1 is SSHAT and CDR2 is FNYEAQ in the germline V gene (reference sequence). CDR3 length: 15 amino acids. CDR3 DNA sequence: TGTGCTAGCAGCCCCGGGGTAGCGGGGTTGGATGAGCAGTTCTTC. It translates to CASSPGVAGLDEQFF.

CDR3 in DNA: TGTGCCATCAGTGATCAGGGGGGCGAGCAGTACTTC. It yields the protein CAISDQGGEQYF. The rearrangement joins TRBV10-3 to TRBJ2-7; possibly TRBD1 for D (7 bases). The CDR3 is 12 residues long. Germline CDR1 and CDR2: ENHRY and SYGVKD. The V end lost 3 bases, the J end lost 6 bases, and 9 bases lay between the germline ends.

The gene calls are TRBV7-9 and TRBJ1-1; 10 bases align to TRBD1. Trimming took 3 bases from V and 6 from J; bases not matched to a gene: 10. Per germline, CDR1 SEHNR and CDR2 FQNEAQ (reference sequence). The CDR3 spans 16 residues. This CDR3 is CASSFGRDRGFPEAFF. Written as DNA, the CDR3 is TGTGCCAGCAGCTTTGGAAGGGACAGGGGATTTCCTGAAGCTTTCTTT.

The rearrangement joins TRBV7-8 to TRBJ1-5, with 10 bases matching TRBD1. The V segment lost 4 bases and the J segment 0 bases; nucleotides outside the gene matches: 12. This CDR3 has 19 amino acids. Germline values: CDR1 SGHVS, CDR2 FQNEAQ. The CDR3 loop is CASSSDRDRGLYSNQPQHF. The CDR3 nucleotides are TGTGCCAGCAGCTCCGACCGGGACAGGGGACTTTATAGCAATCAGCCCCAGCATTTT. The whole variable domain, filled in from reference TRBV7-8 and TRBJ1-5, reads GAGVSQSPRYKVAKRGQDVALRCDPISGHVSLFWYQQALGQGPEFLTYFQNEAQLDKSGLPSDRFFAERPEGSVSTLKIQRTQQEDSAVYLCASSSDRDRGLYSNQPQHFGDGTRLSIL.

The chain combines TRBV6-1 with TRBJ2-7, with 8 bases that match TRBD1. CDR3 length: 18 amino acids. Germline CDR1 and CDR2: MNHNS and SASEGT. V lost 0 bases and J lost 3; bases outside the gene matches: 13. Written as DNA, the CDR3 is TGTGCCAGCAGTGAAGCGGATCCGGGACAGGAAGGGTTCTACGAGCAGTACTTC. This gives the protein CASSEADPGQEGFYEQYF.

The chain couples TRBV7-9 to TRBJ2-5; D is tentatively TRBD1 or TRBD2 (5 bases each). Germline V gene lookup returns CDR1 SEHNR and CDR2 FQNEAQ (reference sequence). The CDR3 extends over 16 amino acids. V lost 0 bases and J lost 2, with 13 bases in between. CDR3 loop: CASSLAPGTEQETQYF. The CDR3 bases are TGTGCCAGCAGCTTAGCCCCCGGGACCGAACAAGAGACCCAGTACTTC.

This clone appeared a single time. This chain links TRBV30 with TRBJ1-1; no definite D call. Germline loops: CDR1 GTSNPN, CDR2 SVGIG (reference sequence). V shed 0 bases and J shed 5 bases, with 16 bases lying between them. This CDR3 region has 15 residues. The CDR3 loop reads CAWSVEDWRGTEAFF. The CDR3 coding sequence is TGTGCCTGGAGTGTAGAAGATTGGAGAGGGACTGAAGCTTTCTTT.

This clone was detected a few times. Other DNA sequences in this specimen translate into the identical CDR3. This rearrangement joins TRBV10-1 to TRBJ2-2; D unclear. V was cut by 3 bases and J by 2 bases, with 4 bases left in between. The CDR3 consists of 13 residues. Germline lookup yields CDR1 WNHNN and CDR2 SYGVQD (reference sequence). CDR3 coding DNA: TGCGCCAGCAGTGACCCCAACACCGGGGAGCTGTTTTTT. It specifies CASSDPNTGELFF.

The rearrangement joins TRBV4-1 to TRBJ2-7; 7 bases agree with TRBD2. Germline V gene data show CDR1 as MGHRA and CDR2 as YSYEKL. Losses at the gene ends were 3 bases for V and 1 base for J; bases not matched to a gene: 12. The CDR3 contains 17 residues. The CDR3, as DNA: TGCGCCAGCAGCCACAAGAAAGCGGGGATGGGGTCCTACGAGCAGTACTTC. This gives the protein CASSHKKAGMGSYEQYF.

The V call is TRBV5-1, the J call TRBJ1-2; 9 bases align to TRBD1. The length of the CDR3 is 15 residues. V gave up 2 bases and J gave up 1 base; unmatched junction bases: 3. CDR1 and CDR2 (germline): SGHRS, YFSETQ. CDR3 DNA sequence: TGCGCCAGCAGCTTCAGGACAGGGGATAACTATGGCTACACCTTC. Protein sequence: CASSFRTGDNYGYTF.

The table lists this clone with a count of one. In DNA form, the CDR3 reads TGTGCCAGCAGCCAAGAACGTCCGGGTTCCGATACGCAGTATTTT. Translation gives CASSQERPGSDTQYF. The J gene is TRBJ2-3, the V gene TRBV4-2; no firm D call. CDR1 and CDR2 from the germline V gene are LGHNA and YNFKEQ. V lost 0 bases to trimming and J lost 6 bases, with 13 bases between them. This CDR3 has 15 residues.

CDR3 sequence (DNA): TGTGCCAGCAGCCCTGGTTTGGAGCAGTACTTC. This gives the protein CASSPGLEQYF. The J gene is TRBJ2-7, the V gene TRBV7-8; D remains unclear. The germline CDR1 and CDR2 sequences are SGHVS and FQNEAQ. The ends were cut back, 5 bases at V and 7 bases at J, with 9 bases in the middle. The CDR3 runs to 11 residues.

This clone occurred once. The CDR3 sequence is CASSVTWSVRDTSTDTQYF. CDR3 bases: TGTGCCAGCAGCGTAACCTGGTCGGTCCGGGACACAAGCACAGATACGCAGTATTTT. The chain uses TRBV9 and TRBJ2-3, with D possibly being TRBD1 (6 bases). Trimming left V 1 base short and J 0 bases short, with 21 bases between. There are 19 residues in the CDR3. Germline V lookup: CDR1 SGDLS, CDR2 YYNGEE.

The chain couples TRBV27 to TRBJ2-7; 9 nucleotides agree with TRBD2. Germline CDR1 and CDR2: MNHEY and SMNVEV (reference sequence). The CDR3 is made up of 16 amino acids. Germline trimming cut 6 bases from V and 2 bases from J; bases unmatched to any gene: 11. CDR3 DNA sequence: TGTGCCAGCAGCCCTTCTAGCGGGATTATCCCCTACGAGCAGTACTTC. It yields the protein CASSPSSGIIPYEQYF.

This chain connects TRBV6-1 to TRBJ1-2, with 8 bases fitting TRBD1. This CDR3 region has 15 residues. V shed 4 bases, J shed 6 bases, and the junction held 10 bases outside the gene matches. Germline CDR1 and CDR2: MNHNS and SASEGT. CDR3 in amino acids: CASSAYTGGGDGYTF. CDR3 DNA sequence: TGTGCCAGCAGTGCATACACAGGGGGAGGGGATGGCTACACCTTC.

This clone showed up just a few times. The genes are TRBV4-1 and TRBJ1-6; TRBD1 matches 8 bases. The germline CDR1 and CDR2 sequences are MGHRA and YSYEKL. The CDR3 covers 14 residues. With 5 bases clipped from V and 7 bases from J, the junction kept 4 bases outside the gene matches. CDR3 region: CASSDRDRNSPLHF. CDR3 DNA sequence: TGCGCCAGCAGCGACCGGGACAGGAATTCACCCCTCCACTTT.

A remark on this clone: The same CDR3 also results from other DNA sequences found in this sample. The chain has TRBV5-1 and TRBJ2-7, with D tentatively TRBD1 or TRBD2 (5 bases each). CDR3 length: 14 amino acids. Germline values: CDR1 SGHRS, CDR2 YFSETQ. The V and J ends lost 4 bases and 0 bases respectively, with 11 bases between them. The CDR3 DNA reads TGCGCCAGCAGCCTGGGACCGAGCTCCTACGAGCAGTACTTC. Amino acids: CASSLGPSSYEQYF.

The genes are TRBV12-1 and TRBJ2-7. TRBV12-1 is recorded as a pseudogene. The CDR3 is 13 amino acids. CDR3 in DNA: TGTGCCAGCAGCTTTGCACGGGCCCACGAGCAGTACTTC. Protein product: CASSFARAHEQYF.

The CDR3 loop reads CASSRDQETQYF. In DNA, the CDR3 is TGTGCCAGCAGCAGGGACCAAGAGACCCAGTACTTC. The gene calls are TRBV6-1 and TRBJ2-5; the D gene is possibly TRBD1 (5 bases). CDR3 length equals 12 residues. V lost 6 bases to trimming and J lost 0 bases, with 5 bases between them. CDR1 is MNHNS, CDR2 SASEGT, per germline.

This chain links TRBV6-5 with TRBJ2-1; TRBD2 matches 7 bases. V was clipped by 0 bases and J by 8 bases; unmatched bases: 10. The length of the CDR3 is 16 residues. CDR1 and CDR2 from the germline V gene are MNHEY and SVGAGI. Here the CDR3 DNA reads TGTGCCAGCAGTTACTCGACGGGAGGACGCAGCTATGAGCAGTTCTTC. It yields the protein CASSYSTGGRSYEQFF.

The CDR3 region is CASSDPTTGGYEQYF. The CDR3 DNA is TGCGCCAGCAGTGACCCAACGACAGGGGGCTACGAGCAGTACTTC. The rearrangement joins TRBV10-1 to TRBJ2-7; 9 nucleotides match TRBD1. This CDR3 is built from 15 residues. J gave up 3 bases and V 3 bases, and 6 bases lay outside the gene matches. Germline lookup yields CDR1 WNHNN and CDR2 SYGVQD (reference sequence).

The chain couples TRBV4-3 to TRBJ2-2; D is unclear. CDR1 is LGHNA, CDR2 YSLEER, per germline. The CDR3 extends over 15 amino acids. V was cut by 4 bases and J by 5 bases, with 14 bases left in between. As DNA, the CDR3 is TGCGCCAGCAGCCCGGATATTCTCGGGACCGGGGAGCTGTTTTTT. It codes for CASSPDILGTGELFF.

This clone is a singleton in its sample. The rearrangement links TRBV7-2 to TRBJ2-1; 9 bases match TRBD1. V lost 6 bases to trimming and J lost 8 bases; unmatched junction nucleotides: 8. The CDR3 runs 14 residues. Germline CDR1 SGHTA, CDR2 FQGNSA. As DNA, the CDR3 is TGTGCCAGCAGTGCCGGGACAGGGTCCCATGAGCAGTTCTTC. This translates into CASSAGTGSHEQFF.

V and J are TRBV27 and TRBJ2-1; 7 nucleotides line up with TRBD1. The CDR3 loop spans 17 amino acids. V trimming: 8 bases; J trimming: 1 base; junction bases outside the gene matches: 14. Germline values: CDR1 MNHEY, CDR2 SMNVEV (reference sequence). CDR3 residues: CASGLQIRDSSYNEQFF. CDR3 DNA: TGTGCCAGCGGCTTACAAATCCGGGACAGTTCCTACAATGAGCAGTTCTTC.

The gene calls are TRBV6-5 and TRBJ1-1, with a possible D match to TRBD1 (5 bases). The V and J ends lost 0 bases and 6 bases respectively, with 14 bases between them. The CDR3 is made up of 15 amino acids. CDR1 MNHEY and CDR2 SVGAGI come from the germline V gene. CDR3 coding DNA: TGTGCCAGCAGTTACTCGTGGCAGGAAGGGGCTGAAGCTTTCTTT. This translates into CASSYSWQEGAEAFF.

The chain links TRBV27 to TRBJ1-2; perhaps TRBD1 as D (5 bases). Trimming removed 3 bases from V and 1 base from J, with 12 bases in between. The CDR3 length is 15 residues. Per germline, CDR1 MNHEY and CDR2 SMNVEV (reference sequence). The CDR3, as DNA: TGTGCCAGCAGTTTTGCAGGGAACATTAACTATGGCTACACCTTC. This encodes CASSFAGNINYGYTF.

The CDR3 spells CATSTVGGTGELFF. The CDR3 region has the DNA TGTGCCACCTCAACCGTGGGCGGCACCGGGGAGCTGTTTTTT. The chain employs TRBV27 and TRBJ2-2; no reliable D call. Germline-derived CDR1 and CDR2 are MNHEY and SMNVEV (reference sequence). With 10 bases removed from V and 4 bases from J, the gap between germline ends came to 16 bases. The CDR3 covers 14 residues.

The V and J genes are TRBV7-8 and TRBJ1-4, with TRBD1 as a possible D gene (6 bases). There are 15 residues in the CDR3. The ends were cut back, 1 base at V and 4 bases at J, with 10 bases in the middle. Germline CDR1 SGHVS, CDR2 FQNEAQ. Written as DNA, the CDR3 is TGTGCCAGCAGCTTAGGGTCAGGGGTTAATGAAAAACTGTTTTTT. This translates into CASSLGSGVNEKLFF.